This T cell receptor beta chain was recovered during a study of blood T cell repertoires in COVID-19. Looking at the study overall: Spain, Italy and the United States supplied samples that represented acute and convalescent COVID-19. T cells, B-cell-depleted T cells, or PBMCs supplied cDNA or gDNA.

Seattle enrolled patients during active infection and tracked them longitudinally. CDR1 is MNHEY, CDR2 SVGAGI, per germline. V shed 6 bases, J shed 2 bases, and the junction held 9 bases outside the gene matches. The CDR3 sequence is 15 residues long. Authors' processing steps: Scientists estimated how many nucleated cells there were by amplifying reference gene primers. Libraries were prepared by immunoSEQ multiplex PCR; TCRdb keeps only in-frame clonotypes and omits some of them. Clonal size and the V and J genes are those of that table, whereas D and trimming came from the DNA. The sample lists some 250,000 clones, around 81% occurring once.

Sequenced: peripheral blood. The chain has TRBV6-5 and TRBJ1-1, with TRBD1 matching over 7 bases. This clonotype originated in a woman aged 80 or older with COVID-19, enrolled during active disease. CDR3 DNA: TGTGCCAGCAGCTTTCACAGGGGACTCAACACTGAAGCTTTCTTT. Amino acids: CASSFHRGLNTEAFF.